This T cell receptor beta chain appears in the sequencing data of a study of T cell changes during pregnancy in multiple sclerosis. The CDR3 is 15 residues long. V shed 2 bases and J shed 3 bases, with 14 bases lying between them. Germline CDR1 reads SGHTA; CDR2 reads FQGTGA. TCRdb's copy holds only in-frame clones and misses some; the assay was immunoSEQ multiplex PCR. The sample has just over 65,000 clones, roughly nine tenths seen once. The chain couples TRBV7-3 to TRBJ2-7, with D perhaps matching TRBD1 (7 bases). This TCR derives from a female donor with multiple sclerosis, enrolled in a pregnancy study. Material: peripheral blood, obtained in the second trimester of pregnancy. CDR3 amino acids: CASSLGQGGLYEQYF. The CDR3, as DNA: TGTGCCAGCAGCTTAGGGCAGGGGGGCCTCTACGAGCAGTACTTC.